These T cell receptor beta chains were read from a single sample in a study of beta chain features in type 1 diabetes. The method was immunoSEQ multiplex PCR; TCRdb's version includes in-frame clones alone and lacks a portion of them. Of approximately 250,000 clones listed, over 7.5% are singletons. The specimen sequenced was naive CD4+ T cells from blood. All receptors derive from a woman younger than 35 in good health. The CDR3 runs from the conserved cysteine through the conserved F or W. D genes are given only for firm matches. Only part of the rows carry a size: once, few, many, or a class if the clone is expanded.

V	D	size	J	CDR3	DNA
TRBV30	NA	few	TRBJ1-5	CAWSAGPRDQPQHF	TGTGCCTGGAGTGCCGGGCCCAGGGATCAGCCCCAGCATTTT
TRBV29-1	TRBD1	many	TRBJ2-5	CSVDDRVETQYF	TGCAGCGTCGACGACAGGGTTGAGACCCAGTACTTC
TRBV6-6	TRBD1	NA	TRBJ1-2	CASSSPDRVGYGYTF	TGTGCCAGCAGTTCCCCGGACAGGGTTGGGTATGGCTACACCTTC
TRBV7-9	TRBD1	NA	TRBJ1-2	CASSLAGGDRVYGYTF	TGTGCCAGCAGCTTAGCAGGCGGAGACAGGGTCTATGGCTACACCTTC
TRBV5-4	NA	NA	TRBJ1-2	CASSLDSNYGYTF	TGTGCCAGCAGCTTAGACAGTAACTATGGCTACACCTTC
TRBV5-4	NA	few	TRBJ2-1	CASSLSALGGLAYNEQFF	TGTGCCAGCAGCTTGAGCGCGCTCGGGGGGCTCGCCTACAATGAGCAGTTCTTC
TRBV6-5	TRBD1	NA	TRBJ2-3	CASRQQGAPTDTQYF	TGTGCCAGCAGACAACAGGGGGCCCCCACAGATACGCAGTATTTT
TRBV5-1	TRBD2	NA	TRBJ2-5	CASSLSSGGSETQYF	TGCGCCAGCAGCTTGTCGTCGGGAGGAAGCGAGACCCAGTACTTC
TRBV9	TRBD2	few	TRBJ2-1	CASSPTSGAYNEQFF	TGTGCCAGCAGCCCGACTAGCGGAGCCTACAATGAGCAGTTCTTC
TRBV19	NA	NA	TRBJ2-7	CASRSRGATYEQYF	TGTGCCAGTAGGTCTCGCGGCGCTACCTACGAGCAGTACTTC
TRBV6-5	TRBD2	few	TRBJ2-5	CASGTSGGETQYF	TGTGCCAGTGGGACTAGCGGGGGGGAGACCCAGTACTTC
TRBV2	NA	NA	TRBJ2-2	CASSEEGTGELFF	TGTGCCAGCAGTGAGGAGGGGACCGGGGAGCTGTTTTTT
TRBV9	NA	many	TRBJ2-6	CASSLSSGANVLTF	TGTGCCAGCAGCCTTAGCTCTGGGGCCAACGTCCTGACTTTC
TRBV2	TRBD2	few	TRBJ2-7	CASSDYGTGRYEQYF	TGTGCCAGCAGTGACTACGGGACCGGGAGGTACGAGCAGTACTTC
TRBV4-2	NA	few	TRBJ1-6	CASSQDPASSREGYSPLHF	TGTGCCAGCAGCCAAGACCCCGCTTCAAGCAGGGAGGGTTATTCACCCCTCCACTTT
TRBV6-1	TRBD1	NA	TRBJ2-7	CASTPRVVDRDEQYF	TGTGCCAGCACCCCCAGGGTGGTCGACAGGGACGAGCAGTACTTC
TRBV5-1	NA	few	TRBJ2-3	CASSLARRVAADTQYF	TGCGCCAGCAGCTTGGCGAGGAGGGTTGCGGCAGATACGCAGTATTTT
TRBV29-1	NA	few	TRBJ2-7	CSVSPKAGEQYF	TGCAGCGTTAGTCCCAAAGCAGGCGAGCAGTACTTC
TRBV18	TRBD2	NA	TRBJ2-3	CASSPLSGSVTDTQYF	TGTGCCAGCTCACCACTCAGCGGGAGTGTTACAGATACGCAGTATTTT
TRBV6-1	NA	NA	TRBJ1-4	CASRQQPTNEKLFF	TGTGCCAGCAGACAACAGCCAACTAATGAAAAACTGTTTTTT
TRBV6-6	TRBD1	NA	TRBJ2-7	CASSQPGQGAAYF	TGTGCCAGCAGTCAGCCGGGACAGGGGGCGGCGTACTTC
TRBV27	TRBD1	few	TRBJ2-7	CASRPTPGGKGEQYF	TGTGCCAGCAGGCCTACCCCAGGGGGCAAGGGCGAGCAGTACTTC
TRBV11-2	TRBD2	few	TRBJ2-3	CASSLRGGLGGTDTQYF	TGTGCCAGCAGCTTAAGAGGAGGACTAGGGGGCACAGATACGCAGTATTTT
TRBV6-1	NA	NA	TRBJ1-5	CASRLQGSGNQPQHF	TGTGCCAGCAGACTCCAGGGGAGCGGCAATCAGCCCCAGCATTTT
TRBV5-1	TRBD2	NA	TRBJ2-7	CASSLSLSPGGLSYEQYF	TGCGCCAGCAGCTTAAGTTTGAGTCCGGGGGGACTTTCCTACGAGCAGTACTTC
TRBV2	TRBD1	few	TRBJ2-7	CASSVTGTGPEQYF	TGTGCCAGCAGTGTCACCGGGACAGGCCCCGAGCAGTACTTC
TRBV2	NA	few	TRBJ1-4	CASSVQGIVYEKLFF	TGTGCCAGCAGTGTGCAGGGAATCGTCTATGAAAAACTGTTTTTT
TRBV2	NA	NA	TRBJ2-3	CASIYGPPDTQYF	TGTGCCAGCATTTATGGGCCACCAGATACGCAGTATTTT
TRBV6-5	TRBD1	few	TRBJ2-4	CASSYGGQDVVQYF	TGTGCCAGCAGTTACGGGGGACAGGATGTGGTTCAGTACTTC
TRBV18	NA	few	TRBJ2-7	CASSPAAAKPHEQYF	TGTGCCAGCTCACCGGCAGCGGCCAAGCCTCACGAGCAGTACTTC
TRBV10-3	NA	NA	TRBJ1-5	CAISDNRLAGRGPQHF	TGTGCCATCAGTGATAATCGACTTGCAGGGCGAGGGCCCCAGCATTTT
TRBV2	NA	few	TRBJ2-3	CAGKSGYWVDTQYF	TGTGCCGGAAAGAGCGGGTATTGGGTTGATACGCAGTATTTT
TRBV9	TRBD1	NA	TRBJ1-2	CASSPEAGTGDGYGYTF	TGTGCCAGCAGCCCCGAGGCTGGGACAGGGGATGGCTATGGCTACACCTTC
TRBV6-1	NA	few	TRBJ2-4	CASSEATGNKNIQYF	TGTGCCAGCAGTGAAGCCACAGGGAACAAAAACATTCAGTACTTC
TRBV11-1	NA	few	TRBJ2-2	CASSLGAQRGTGELFF	TGTGCCAGCAGCTTAGGCGCCCAAAGGGGCACCGGGGAGCTGTTTTTT
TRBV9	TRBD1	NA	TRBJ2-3	CASSPGQGPDTQYF	TGTGCCAGCAGCCCCGGACAGGGGCCAGATACGCAGTATTTT
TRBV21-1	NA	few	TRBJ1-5	CASSGRDYSNQPQHF	TGTGCCAGCAGCGGCCGGGATTATAGCAATCAGCCCCAGCATTTT